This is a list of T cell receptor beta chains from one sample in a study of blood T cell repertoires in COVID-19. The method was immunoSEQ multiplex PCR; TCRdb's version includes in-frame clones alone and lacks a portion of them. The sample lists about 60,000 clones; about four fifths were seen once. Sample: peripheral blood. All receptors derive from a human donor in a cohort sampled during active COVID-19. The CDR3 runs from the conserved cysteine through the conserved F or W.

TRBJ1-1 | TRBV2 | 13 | CASTMDRGAEAFF
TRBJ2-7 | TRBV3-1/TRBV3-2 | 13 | CASSLGQGGEQYF
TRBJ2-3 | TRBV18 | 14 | CASSPGAGTDTQYF
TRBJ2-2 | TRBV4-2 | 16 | CASSPGRGGRTGELFF
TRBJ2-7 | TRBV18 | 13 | CASSPPDSYEQYF
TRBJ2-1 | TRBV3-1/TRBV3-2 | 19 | CASSHEAGYFAAPYNEQFF
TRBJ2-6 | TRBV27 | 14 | CASSFMSGANVLTF
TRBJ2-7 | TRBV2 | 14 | CASRAGGTVYEQYF
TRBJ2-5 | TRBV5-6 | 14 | CASSPLGGEETQYF
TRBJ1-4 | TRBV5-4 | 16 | CASSIGHPATNEKLFF
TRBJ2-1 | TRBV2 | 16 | CASQPLRGLKVNEQFF
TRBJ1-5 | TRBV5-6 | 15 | CASSFGTGLYQPQHF
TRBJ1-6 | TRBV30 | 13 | CAWEQGKGSPLHF
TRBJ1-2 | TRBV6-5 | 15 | CASRGGQGVYYGYTF
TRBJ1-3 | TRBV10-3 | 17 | CAIYRGQGFSSGNTIYF
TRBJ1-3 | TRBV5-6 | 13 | CASSFNSGNTIYF
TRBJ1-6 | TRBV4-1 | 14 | CASSRQDRGTPLHF
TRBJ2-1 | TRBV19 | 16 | CASSIVPGGSYNEQFF
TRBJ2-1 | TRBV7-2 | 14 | CASSSTGSYNEQFF
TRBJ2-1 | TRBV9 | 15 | CASSAWTGGYNEQFF
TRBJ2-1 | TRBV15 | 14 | CATSRDRESYEQFF
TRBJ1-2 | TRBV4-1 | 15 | CASSQDGAGASGYTF
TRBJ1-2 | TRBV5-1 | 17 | CASSPMWMTGALYGYTF
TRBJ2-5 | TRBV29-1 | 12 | CSGRVYQETQYF
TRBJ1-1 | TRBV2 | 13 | CASSEQVSTEAFF
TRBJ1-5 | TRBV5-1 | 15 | CASSPRDSFYQPQHF
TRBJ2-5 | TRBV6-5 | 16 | CASSYQSGGGYETQYF
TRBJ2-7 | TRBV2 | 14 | CASSGLAGYYEQYF
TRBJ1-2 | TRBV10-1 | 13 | CASSESRVGGYTF
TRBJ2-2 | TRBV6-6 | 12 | CASSSGAGELFF
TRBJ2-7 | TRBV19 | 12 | CASSWGGYEQYF
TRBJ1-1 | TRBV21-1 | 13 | CASSKDRVAEAFF
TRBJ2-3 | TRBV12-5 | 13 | CASVGRGTDTQYF
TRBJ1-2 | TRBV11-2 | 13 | CASSTGAPSSYTF
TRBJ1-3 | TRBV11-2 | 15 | CASSLPGASGNTIYF
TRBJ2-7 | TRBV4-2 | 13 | CASSLKQDREQYF
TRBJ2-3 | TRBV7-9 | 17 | CASSLGGGTGVADTQYF
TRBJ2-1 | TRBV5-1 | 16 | CASSLPLAGGPDEQFF
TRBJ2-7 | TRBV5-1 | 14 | CASSLTNRPYEQYF
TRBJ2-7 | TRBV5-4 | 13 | CASSSGQSYEQYF
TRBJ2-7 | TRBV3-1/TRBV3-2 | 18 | CASSQDKRTSGRVHEQYF
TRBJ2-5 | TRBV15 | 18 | CATSREGWTSGGGETQYF
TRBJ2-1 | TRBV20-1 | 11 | CSSGSYNEQFF
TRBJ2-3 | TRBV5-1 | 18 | CASSLSGTSVFSTDTQYF
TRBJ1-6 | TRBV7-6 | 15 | CASSARQGWDSPLHF
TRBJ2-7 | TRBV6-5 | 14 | CASSLLAGPYEQYF
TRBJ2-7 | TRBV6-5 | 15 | CASNPRQQGRDEQYF
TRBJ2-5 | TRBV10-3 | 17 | CAISESVAGKNQETQYF
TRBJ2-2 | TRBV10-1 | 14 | CASSVGQYTGELFF
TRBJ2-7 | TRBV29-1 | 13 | CSVSVSIGYEQYF
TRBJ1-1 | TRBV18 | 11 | CASSPTGEAFF
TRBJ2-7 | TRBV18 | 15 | CASSPIKVAVGEQYF
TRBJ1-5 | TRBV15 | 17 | CATSRPTGGYSNQPQHF
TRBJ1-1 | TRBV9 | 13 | CASSGTGRAEAFF
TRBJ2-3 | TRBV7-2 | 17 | CASSLGLGSLSTDTQYF
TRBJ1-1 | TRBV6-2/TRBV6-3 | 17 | CASSYSYLEGASTEAFF
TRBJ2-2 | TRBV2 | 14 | CASKGEGAIGELFF
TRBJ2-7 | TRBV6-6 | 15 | CASRALSGRVDEQYF